Included here is one T cell receptor beta chain sequence, with context. CDR3 length equals 13 residues. Trimming took off 6 bases at V and 8 bases at J, with 14 bases between the two ends. Germline V gene lookup returns CDR1 MNHEY and CDR2 SVGAGI. The source of the sample is a study of blood T cell repertoires in COVID-19. Method: immunoSEQ multiplex PCR; TCRdb's copy keeps in-frame clones and lacks some. The sample has more than 200,000 clones, around 90% seen once. Material: peripheral blood. The chain uses TRBV6-5 and TRBJ2-1; D possibly corresponds to TRBD1 (5 bases). The TCR originated in a man younger than 35 with active or convalescent COVID-19. The CDR3 loop reads CASSPTRQYEQFF. Written as DNA, the CDR3 is TGTGCCAGCAGCCCAACCCGACAGTATGAGCAGTTCTTC.